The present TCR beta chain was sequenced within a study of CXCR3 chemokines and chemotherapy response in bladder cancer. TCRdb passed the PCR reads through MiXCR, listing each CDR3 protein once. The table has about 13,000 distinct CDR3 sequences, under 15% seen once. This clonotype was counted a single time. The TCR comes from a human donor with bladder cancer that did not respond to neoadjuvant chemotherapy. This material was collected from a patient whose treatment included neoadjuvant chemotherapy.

The CDR3 spells CSAGTSGNTGYEQYF. CDR3 DNA: TGCAGTGCCGGGACTAGCGGGAATACGGGTTACGAGCAGTACTTC. The V call is TRBV20-1, the J call TRBJ2-7; TRBD2 matches at 13 bases. From germline, CDR1 is DFQATT and CDR2 SNEGSKA (reference sequence). Unmatched junction bases numbered 9, after V lost 6 bases and J lost 4 bases. The CDR3 extends over 15 amino acids.